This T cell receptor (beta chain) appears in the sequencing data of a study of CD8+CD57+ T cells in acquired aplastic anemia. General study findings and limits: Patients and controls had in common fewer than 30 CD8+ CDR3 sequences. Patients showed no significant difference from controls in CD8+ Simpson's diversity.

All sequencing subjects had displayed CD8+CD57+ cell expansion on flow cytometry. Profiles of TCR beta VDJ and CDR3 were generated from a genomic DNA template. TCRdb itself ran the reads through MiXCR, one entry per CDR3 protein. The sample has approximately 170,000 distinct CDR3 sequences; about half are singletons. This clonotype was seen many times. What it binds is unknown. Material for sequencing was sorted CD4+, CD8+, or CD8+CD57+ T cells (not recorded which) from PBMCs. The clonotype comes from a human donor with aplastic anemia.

In nucleotides, the CDR3 is TGTGCCAGCAGAGGTACAGCCTCTAATGAGCAGTACTTC. This encodes CASRGTASNEQYF. This chain links TRBV6-2 or TRBV6-3 with TRBJ2-7; D ambiguous. The CDR3 is 13 residues long. The V gene lost 6 bases and the J gene lost 7 bases, with 16 bases spanning the gap. CDR1 MNHEY and CDR2 SVGEGT come from the germline V gene.